The 30 T cell receptor beta chains reported below all come from one sample, sequenced in a study of blood T cell repertoires in COVID-19. Using immunoSEQ multiplex PCR, the repertoire was profiled, and TCRdb retains in-frame clones only, with some absent. Here the sample spans more than 65,000 clones, around four fifths being singletons. The sample taken for sequencing was peripheral blood. The receptors stem from a human donor in a cohort sampled during active COVID-19.

The genes are TRBV2 and TRBJ1-1, with 9 bases aligning to TRBD1. Per the germline V gene, CDR1 is SNHLY and CDR2 is FYNNEI. The junction had 8 bases not matched to a gene; V was cut back by 6 bases and J by 6 bases. The CDR3 contains 14 residues. DNA of the CDR3: TGTGCCAGCAGCATAGACAGGGGGGATTCTGAAGCTTTCTTT. Translated, it gives CASSIDRGDSEAFF. The variable domain in full, with the rest retrieved from reference TRBV2 and TRBJ1-1, is EPEVTQTPSHQVTQMGQEVILRCVPISNHLYFYWYRQILGQKVEFLVSFYNNEISEKSEIFDDQFSVERPDGSNFTLKIRSTKLEDSAMYFCASSIDRGDSEAFFGQGTRLTVV.

The genes are TRBV7-6 and TRBJ2-3; possible D gene TRBD2, 5 bases. Germline CDR1 and CDR2: SGHVS and FNYEAQ. V lost 5 bases to trimming and J lost 7 bases, with 16 bases between them. This CDR3 is built from 14 residues. CDR3 DNA: TGTGCCAGCAGCCCCCGGCGCGTCGGGAATACGCAGTATTTT. It yields the protein CASSPRRVGNTQYF.

This chain connects TRBV28 to TRBJ1-5, with TRBD1 matching over 7 bases. The CDR3 contains 16 residues. The germline V gene encodes CDR1 MDHEN and CDR2 SYDVKM. J was trimmed by 8 bases and V by 6 bases; bases with no gene match: 16. The CDR3 here is CASRGLRDSSGEPQHF. The CDR3 DNA is TGTGCCAGCAGGGGGCTCCGGGACAGCTCCGGGGAGCCCCAGCATTTT.

V and J are TRBV6-5 and TRBJ2-5, with 7 nucleotides matching TRBD1. The CDR3 sequence is 15 residues long. V was pared by 4 bases and J by 1 base, with 6 bases of the junction left unmatched. Germline loops: CDR1 MNHEY, CDR2 SVGAGI. The CDR3 loop is CASSSEGAIQETQYF. CDR3 coding DNA: TGTGCCAGCAGTTCTGAGGGGGCCATCCAAGAGACCCAGTACTTC.

The V gene is TRBV7-6, the J gene TRBJ2-2; 8 nucleotides align to TRBD2. V trimming: 3 bases; J trimming: 6 bases; junction bases outside the gene matches: 6. The CDR3 loop spans 15 amino acids. Germline lookup yields CDR1 SGHVS and CDR2 FNYEAQ. CDR3 nucleotides: TGTGCCAGCAGCTTGGAGGTGCGGGAGGCCGGGGAGCTGTTTTTT. Translated, it gives CASSLEVREAGELFF.

This clone was seen only a few times. The chain joins TRBV23-1 to TRBJ2-3, with TRBD2 as a possible D gene (5 bases). TRBV23-1 is an ORF for which the function is uncertain. CDR3 length: 16 amino acids. The V end lost 0 bases, the J end lost 2 bases, and 12 bases lay between the germline ends. CDR3 in amino acids: CASSQSPGIDTDTQYF. The CDR3 DNA reads as TGCGCCAGCAGTCAATCTCCCGGGATAGACACAGATACGCAGTATTTT.

This clone was seen once. The gene calls are TRBV7-6 and TRBJ2-3; D unresolved. V lost 0 bases, J lost 2 bases, and 9 bases lay in between. This CDR3 is 15 amino acids long. The V gene's germline CDR1 is SGHVS and CDR2 FNYEAQ. CDR3 nucleotide sequence: TGTGCCAGCAGCTTAGCGCGGCGGAACACAGATACGCAGTATTTT. Its protein is CASSLARRNTDTQYF.

The chain joins TRBV6-6 to TRBJ2-7, with 13 nucleotides matching TRBD2. V shed 6 bases, J shed 4 bases, and the junction held 6 bases outside the gene matches. CDR3 length: 15 residues. Germline V gives CDR1 MNHNY, CDR2 SVGAGI (reference sequence). CDR3 sequence (DNA): TGTGCCAGCAGACGGACTAGCGGGAGATTATACGAGCAGTACTTC. It is translated as CASRRTSGRLYEQYF.

This rearrangement joins TRBV19 to TRBJ2-1; D may be TRBD1 (5 bases). Germline CDR1 LNHDA, CDR2 SQIVND (reference sequence). V gave up 9 bases and J gave up 8 bases, with 14 bases separating them. CDR3 length equals 12 residues. Here the CDR3 reads CARDPTQDEQFF. As DNA, the CDR3 is TGTGCCAGAGACCCGACACAGGATGAGCAGTTCTTC.

The chain employs TRBV2 and TRBJ2-7, with 7 bases fitting TRBD2. Germline lookup yields CDR1 SNHLY and CDR2 FYNNEI. The CDR3 covers 12 residues. With 5 bases clipped from V and 7 bases from J, the junction kept 5 bases outside the gene matches. The CDR3 reads CASSPLAREQYF. The CDR3 DNA reads TGTGCCAGCAGTCCACTAGCGCGGGAGCAGTACTTC.

V is TRBV5-1 and J is TRBJ1-1; D gene unclear. The V gene lost 0 bases and the J gene lost 8 bases, with 11 bases spanning the gap. The CDR3 has 13 residues. Germline-derived CDR1 and CDR2 are SGHRS and YFSETQ. The CDR3: CASSLATSAEAFF. The CDR3, as DNA: TGCGCCAGCAGCTTGGCAACGAGCGCCGAAGCTTTCTTT.

The chain links TRBV30 to TRBJ2-3; 12 bases align to TRBD2. Trimming cost V 7 bases and J 2 bases; bases outside gene matches: 1. This CDR3 is 13 amino acids long. Germline lookup yields CDR1 GTSNPN and CDR2 SVGIG (reference sequence). The CDR3 DNA reads as TGTGCCTCTAGCGGGGGGGCCACAGATACGCAGTATTTT. Translation gives CASSGGATDTQYF.

The rearrangement joins TRBV18 to TRBJ1-4; no clear D gene. The CDR3 has 16 amino acids. Germline V gene sequence: CDR1 KGHSH, CDR2 LQKENI. Between the trimmed V and J ends, which lost 2 bases and 2 bases, there was a span of 12 bases. In DNA form, the CDR3 reads TGTGCCAGCTCACCAACGGTAGGCGGGACTAATGAAAAACTGTTTTTT. It is translated as CASSPTVGGTNEKLFF.

This chain joins TRBV27 and TRBJ2-5; possibly TRBD2 for D (5 bases). The V end lost 2 bases, the J end lost 4 bases, and 17 bases lay between the germline ends. This CDR3 has 16 residues. CDR1 and CDR2 from the germline V gene are MNHEY and SMNVEV (reference sequence). The CDR3 sequence is CASSLEGPPVRETQYF. The DNA of the CDR3 is TGTGCCAGCAGTTTAGAGGGCCCGCCCGTGAGAGAGACCCAGTACTTC.

The chain is built from TRBV2 and TRBJ1-6; D uncertain. The CDR3 is made up of 16 amino acids. The V and J ends lost 1 base and 6 bases respectively, with 13 bases between them. The germline V gene has CDR1 SNHLY and CDR2 FYNNEI. The CDR3 loop reads CASSEERAAANSPLHF. The CDR3, as DNA: TGTGCCAGCAGTGAAGAGAGGGCCGCAGCTAATTCACCCCTCCACTTT.

The V and J genes are TRBV7-2 and TRBJ1-1; 7 bases match TRBD1. V shed 1 base and J 1 base; nucleotides not matched to a gene: 0. The CDR3 totals 14 residues. Germline-derived CDR1 and CDR2 are SGHTA and FQGNSA. CDR3 DNA sequence: TGTGCCAGCAGCTTAGGGACAGGGAACACTGAAGCTTTCTTT. Translated, it gives CASSLGTGNTEAFF.

The chain uses TRBV4-1 and TRBJ1-5; 9 bases map to TRBD1. Germline V gene data show CDR1 as MGHRA and CDR2 as YSYEKL. The CDR3 contains 16 residues. V lost 6 bases and J lost 3; bases outside the gene matches: 9. The CDR3 here is CASRRPGTGNNQPQHF. CDR3 nucleotide sequence: TGCGCCAGCAGGCGTCCCGGGACAGGGAACAATCAGCCCCAGCATTTT.

This clone was detected only once. The V call is TRBV9, the J call TRBJ1-3; D may be TRBD1 (6 bases). The CDR3 has 15 residues. Trimming took 3 bases from V and 0 from J, leaving 10 bases between them. Germline CDR1 is SGDLS and CDR2 is YYNGEE. The CDR3 DNA reads as TGTGCCAGCAGCGCACAGGGTTACTCTGGAAACACCATATATTTT. The encoded protein is CASSAQGYSGNTIYF. The whole variable domain, filled in from reference TRBV9 and TRBJ1-3, reads DSGVTQTPKHLITATGQRVTLRCSPRSGDLSVYWYQQSLDQGLQFLIQYYNGEERAKGNILERFSAQQFPDLHSELNLSSLELGDSALYFCASSAQGYSGNTIYFGEGSWLTVV.

The chain joins TRBV27 to TRBJ1-6; D is possibly TRBD1 (6 bases). The V and J ends lost 1 base and 11 bases respectively, with 12 bases between them. The germline CDR1 and CDR2 sequences are MNHEY and SMNVEV (reference sequence). This CDR3 spans 14 amino acids. The DNA of the CDR3 is TGTGCCAGCAGTTTATGGGGGGGGCGGACACCCCTCCACTTT. Its protein product is CASSLWGGRTPLHF.

CDR3 nucleotide sequence: TGTGCCAGTAGCAAAACAGGTGCAACTAATGAAAAACTGTTTTTT. Residues: CASSKTGATNEKLFF. This chain uses TRBV19 with TRBJ1-4; TRBD1 is a possible D gene (5 bases). The CDR3 is 15 residues long. V was pared by 6 bases and J by 0 bases, with 11 bases between. Per germline, CDR1 LNHDA and CDR2 SQIVND (reference sequence).

V usage is TRBV12-3 or TRBV12-4 and J usage is TRBJ2-5; D is unresolved. The germline V and J ends were trimmed by 3 bases and 3 bases, with 8 bases remaining between them. The CDR3 is 13 amino acids. In DNA, the CDR3 is TGTGCCAGCAGTTTTCGCGGTGAAGAGACCCAGTACTTC. Protein sequence: CASSFRGEETQYF.

This clone turned up a few times. The V call is TRBV7-9, the J call TRBJ1-6; a possible D gene is TRBD1 (5 bases). CDR1 is SEHNR, CDR2 FQNEAQ, per germline (reference sequence). V was cut by 2 bases and J by 9 bases, with 5 bases left in between. This CDR3 is 12 amino acids long. The CDR3 protein is CASSLQGSPLHF. The CDR3 DNA reads as TGTGCCAGCAGCTTACAGGGTTCACCCCTCCACTTT.

The rearrangement uses TRBV5-1 and TRBJ2-1; 7 bases line up with TRBD1. Germline CDR1 SGHRS, CDR2 YFSETQ. The V gene end was trimmed by 3 bases and the J gene end by 7 bases; junction bases not matched to a gene: 7. This CDR3 region has 14 residues. The CDR3 here is CASSWGQRENEQFF. The CDR3 DNA is TGCGCCAGCAGCTGGGGACAGAGGGAAAATGAGCAGTTCTTC.

This chain uses TRBV7-9 with TRBJ1-2; no clear D gene. In germline, CDR1 is SEHNR, CDR2 FQNEAQ (reference sequence). V was clipped by 5 bases and J by 7 bases, with 17 bases between them. The CDR3 is made up of 14 amino acids. CDR3 nucleotide sequence: TGTGCCAGCAGCATCGGGTCCCTGGCGGCTGGCTACACCTTC. Translated, it gives CASSIGSLAAGYTF.

The chain links TRBV10-3 to TRBJ2-1, with a tentative D call TRBD1 (5 bases). The CDR3 contains 14 residues. Per the germline V gene, CDR1 is ENHRY and CDR2 is SYGVKD. V lost 2 bases and J lost 5, with 10 bases in between. CDR3 sequence reads: CAISERAGNNEQFF. The CDR3 nucleotides read TGTGCCATCAGTGAGCGAGCAGGGAACAATGAGCAGTTCTTC.

This chain joins TRBV5-6 and TRBJ2-4; tentatively, D is TRBD2 (5 bases). Germline V gene lookup returns CDR1 SGHDT and CDR2 YYEEEE. Trimming took 0 bases from V and 1 from J, leaving 8 bases between them. The CDR3 extends over 15 amino acids. The CDR3 reads CASSLGPGAKNIQYF. CDR3 nucleotides: TGTGCCAGCAGCTTGGGTCCGGGGGCCAAAAACATTCAGTACTTC. Looking up the rest from reference TRBV5-6 and TRBJ2-4 gives the full variable domain: DAGVTQSPTHLIKTRGQQVTLRCSPKSGHDTVSWYQQALGQGPQFIFQYYEEEERQRGNFPDRFSGHQFPNYSSELNVNALLLGDSALYLCASSLGPGAKNIQYFGAGTRLSVL.

The J gene is TRBJ1-1, the V gene TRBV7-9; weak D call: TRBD1 (6 bases). The V gene lost 5 bases and the J gene lost 4 bases, with 14 bases spanning the gap. This CDR3 has 14 residues. Germline V gene sequence: CDR1 SEHNR, CDR2 FQNEAQ (reference sequence). The CDR3 DNA sequence: TGTGCCAGCAGCCACGGGGGAGGGGGCACTGAAGCTTTCTTT. Translating gives CASSHGGGGTEAFF.

This sequence joins TRBV28 and TRBJ2-7, with D perhaps TRBD1 (6 bases). The CDR3 contains 15 residues. V shed 2 bases and J shed 2 bases, with 13 bases lying between them. CDR1 MDHEN and CDR2 SYDVKM come from the germline V gene. Here the CDR3 reads CASSLGGRETYEQYF. The CDR3 bases are TGTGCCAGCAGTTTAGGGGGCAGGGAGACCTACGAGCAGTACTTC. Based on the CDR3 plus reference TRBV28 and TRBJ2-7, the full variable domain is DVKVTQSSRYLVKRTGEKVFLECVQDMDHENMFWYRQDPGLGLRLIYFSYDVKMKEKGDIPEGYSVSREKKERFSLILESASTNQTSMYLCASSLGGRETYEQYFGPGTRLTVT.

The chain recombines TRBV12-3 or TRBV12-4 with TRBJ2-3, with D perhaps TRBD1 (6 bases). The CDR3 runs 12 residues. Trimming left V 6 bases short and J 9 bases short, with 13 bases between. This CDR3 is CASRGAGGTQYF. For the CDR3, the DNA is TGTGCCAGCAGGGGGGCGGGTGGAACGCAGTATTTT.

J is TRBJ2-7 and V is TRBV6-5, with a weak D call TRBD2 (5 bases). Germline values: CDR1 MNHEY, CDR2 SVGAGI. V lost 6 bases to trimming and J lost 5 bases, with 17 bases between them. CDR3 size: 14 residues. CDR3 nucleotides: TGTGCCAGCAGGTCATTGAACCTAGCAGACGAGCAGTACTTC. This gives the protein CASRSLNLADEQYF.